Shown below are 11 T cell receptor beta chains from a single sample sequenced in a study of T-cell reconstitution after alpha-beta-depleted transplantation in children. During its preparation, the TCRbeta library received unique molecular identifiers. Each CDR3 protein is one row after TCRdb ran MiXCR on the PCR reads. The profile shows approximately 500,000 distinct CDR3 sequences, 27% of them singletons. The specimen comprised PBMCs, sampled before TCRalphabeta/CD19-depleted stem cell transplant. The source is a boy in the first two years of life with Wiskott-Aldrich syndrome, due to receive a stem cell transplant.

The chain combines TRBV5-1 with TRBJ2-1; the match to TRBD2 covers 9 bases. The length of the CDR3 is 15 residues. Germline CDR1 and CDR2: SGHRS and YFSETQ. The ends lost 3 bases at V and 6 bases at J; junction bases unmatched: 7. The CDR3 region has the DNA TGCGCCAGCAGCTCCGGGACTAGCAATTCCAATGAGCAGTTCTTC. The encoded protein is CASSSGTSNSNEQFF. The variable domain in full, with the rest retrieved from reference TRBV5-1 and TRBJ2-1, is KAGVTQTPRYLIKTRGQQVTLSCSPISGHRSVSWYQQTPGQGLQFLFEYFSETQRNKGNFPGRFSGRQFSNSRSEMNVSTLELGDSALYLCASSSGTSNSNEQFFGPGTRLTVL.

The sample holds one count of this clonotype. The CDR3 nucleotides are TGTGCCAGCAGCTTAGATAGCTACACCGGGGAGCTGTTTTTT. Translated: CASSLDSYTGELFF. The chain is built from TRBV11-1 and TRBJ2-2; no firm D call. With 1 base removed from V and 3 bases from J, the gap between germline ends came to 6 bases. The CDR3 runs to 14 residues. The germline CDR1 and CDR2 sequences are SGHAT and FQDESV (reference sequence). The full variable domain, rest sourced from reference TRBV11-1 and TRBJ2-2, is EAEVAQSPRYKITEKSQAVAFWCDPISGHATLYWYRQILGQGPELLVQFQDESVVDDSQLPKDRFSAERLKGVDSTLKIQPAELGDSAMYLCASSLDSYTGELFFGEGSRLTVL.

This clonotype was observed a few times. The chain employs TRBV29-1 and TRBJ2-4; 7 bases line up with TRBD2. The CDR3 sequence is 14 residues long. The germline CDR1 and CDR2 sequences are SQVTM and ANQGSEA. V lost 6 bases to trimming and J lost 8 bases; unmatched junction nucleotides: 13. The CDR3 is CSVPGLGEVYIQYF. The DNA for the CDR3 is TGCAGCGTCCCCGGACTAGGCGAGGTGTACATTCAGTACTTC.

The table lists this clonotype with a few counts. The gene calls are TRBV12-3 or TRBV12-4 and TRBJ2-1; 10 bases fit TRBD2. This CDR3 comprises 16 residues. The V gene end was trimmed by 3 bases and the J gene end by 9 bases; junction bases not matched to a gene: 11. The CDR3 DNA reads TGTGCCAGCAGTTTGGTAGCACTAGCGGGATACGGTGAGCAGTTCTTC. Translated: CASSLVALAGYGEQFF.

The chain has TRBV3-1 and TRBJ2-3; TRBD2 aligns across 7 bases. V lost 1 base, J lost 4 bases, and 11 bases stayed unmatched. Germline values: CDR1 LGHDT, CDR2 YNNKEL (reference sequence). This CDR3 contains 17 residues. CDR3 loop: CASSQAVLAGDADTQYF. In DNA form, the CDR3 reads TGTGCCAGCAGCCAAGCCGTCCTTGCGGGAGACGCAGATACGCAGTATTTT.

V gene TRBV24-1 combines with J gene TRBJ2-5; D might be TRBD1 or TRBD2, each matching 5 bases. The V gene lost 4 bases and the J gene lost 5 bases, with 13 bases spanning the gap. The length of the CDR3 is 14 residues. Per the germline V gene, CDR1 is KGHDR and CDR2 is SFDVKD. CDR3 region: CATSDLSGTETQYF. The CDR3 DNA reads TGTGCCACCAGTGACCTGTCAGGGACGGAGACCCAGTACTTC.

This clonotype turned up a few times. J is TRBJ1-1 and V is TRBV2; the D is unclear. The CDR3 runs 13 residues. CDR1 and CDR2 (germline): SNHLY, FYNNEI. Trimming cost V 6 bases and J 2 bases, with 10 bases left between them. The CDR3 spells CASRAQSNTEAFF. CDR3 coding DNA: TGTGCCAGCAGGGCACAGTCTAACACTGAAGCTTTCTTT.

The chain links TRBV4-2 to TRBJ2-2, with D possibly TRBD1 on 5 matching bases. Trimming stripped 5 bases from V and 6 bases from J, with 16 bases between. The germline CDR1 and CDR2 sequences are LGHNA and YNFKEQ. This CDR3 region has 15 residues. In nucleotides, the CDR3 is TGTGCCAGCAGCGTATCAGGGCAAGTCGCCGGGGAGCTGTTTTTT. Translating it yields CASSVSGQVAGELFF.

For the CDR3, the DNA is TGCAGCGGTATAACACCGGGACGGGGAAACATTCAGTACTTC. Translating it yields CSGITPGRGNIQYF. The chain employs TRBV20-1 and TRBJ2-4; tentatively, D is TRBD1 or TRBD2 (5 bases each). The CDR3 is made up of 14 amino acids. Germline CDR1 DFQATT, CDR2 SNEGSKA (reference sequence).

V is TRBV20-1 and J is TRBJ2-3, with a weak D call TRBD1 (6 bases). CDR3 length equals 14 residues. The germline gives CDR1 DFQATT, CDR2 SNEGSKA (reference sequence). The V end was cut by 5 bases, the J end by 1 base, with 13 bases between. CDR3 DNA: TGCAGTGCTCGGGTGGGGGCGGGCACAGATACGCAGTATTTT. The encoded protein is CSARVGAGTDTQYF.

The chain combines TRBV10-3 with TRBJ2-1, with 11 positions matching TRBD2. V dropped 6 bases and J dropped 0; count of bases not matched to a gene: 7. CDR1 and CDR2 (germline): ENHRY, SYGVKD. The CDR3 is 17 amino acids. The CDR3 nucleotides are TGTGCCATCAGATCCACTAGCGGGAGTGACTCCTACAATGAGCAGTTCTTC. This gives the protein CAIRSTSGSDSYNEQFF.